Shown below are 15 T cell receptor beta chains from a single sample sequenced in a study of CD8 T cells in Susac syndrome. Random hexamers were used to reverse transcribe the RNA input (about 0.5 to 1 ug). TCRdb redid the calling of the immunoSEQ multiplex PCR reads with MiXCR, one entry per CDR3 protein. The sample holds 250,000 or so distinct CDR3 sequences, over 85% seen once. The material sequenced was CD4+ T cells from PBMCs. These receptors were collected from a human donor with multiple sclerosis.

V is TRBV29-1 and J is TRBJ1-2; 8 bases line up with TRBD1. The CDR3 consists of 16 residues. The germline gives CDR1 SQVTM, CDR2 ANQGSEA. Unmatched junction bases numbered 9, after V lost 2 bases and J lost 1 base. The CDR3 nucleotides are TGCAGCGTTGAACACTCTGGGGGACAGGATAACTATGGCTACACCTTC. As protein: CSVEHSGGQDNYGYTF.

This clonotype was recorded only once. CDR3 sequence (DNA): TGTGCCAGCATCGTCCGAGCGACTAGCGGGACTTACGAGCAGTACGTC. Its translation is CASIVRATSGTYEQYV. The V gene is TRBV9, the J gene TRBJ2-7, with 11 bases identical to TRBD2. Losses at the gene ends were 6 bases for V and 4 bases for J; bases not matched to a gene: 12. The CDR3 sequence is 16 residues long. CDR1 SGDLS and CDR2 YYNGEE come from the germline V gene.

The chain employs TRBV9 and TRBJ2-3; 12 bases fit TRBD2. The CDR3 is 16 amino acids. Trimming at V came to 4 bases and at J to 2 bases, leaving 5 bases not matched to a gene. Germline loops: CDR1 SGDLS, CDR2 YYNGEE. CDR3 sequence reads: CASSPRTSGATDTQYF. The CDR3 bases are TGTGCCAGCAGCCCCCGGACTAGCGGGGCCACAGATACGCAGTATTTT.

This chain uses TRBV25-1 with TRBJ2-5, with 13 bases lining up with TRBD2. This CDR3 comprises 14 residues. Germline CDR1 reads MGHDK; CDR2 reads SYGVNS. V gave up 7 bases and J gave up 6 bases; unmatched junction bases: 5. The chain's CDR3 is CASTGLAGVQTQYF. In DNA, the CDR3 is TGTGCCAGCACTGGACTAGCGGGAGTACAGACCCAGTACTTC.

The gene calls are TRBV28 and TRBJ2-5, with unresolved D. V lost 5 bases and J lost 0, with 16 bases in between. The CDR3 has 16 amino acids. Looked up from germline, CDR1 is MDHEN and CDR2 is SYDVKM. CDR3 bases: TGTGCCAGCAGTCCACCCAGGAACACCTACCAAGAGACCCAGTACTTC. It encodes CASSPPRNTYQETQYF.

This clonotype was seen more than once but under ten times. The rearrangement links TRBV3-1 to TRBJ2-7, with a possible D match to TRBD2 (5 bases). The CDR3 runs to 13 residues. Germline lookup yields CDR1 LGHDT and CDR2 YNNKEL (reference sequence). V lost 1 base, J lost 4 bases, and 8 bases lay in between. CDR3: CASSQVPGYEQYV. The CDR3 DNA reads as TGTGCCAGCAGCCAAGTGCCGGGGTACGAGCAGTACGTC.

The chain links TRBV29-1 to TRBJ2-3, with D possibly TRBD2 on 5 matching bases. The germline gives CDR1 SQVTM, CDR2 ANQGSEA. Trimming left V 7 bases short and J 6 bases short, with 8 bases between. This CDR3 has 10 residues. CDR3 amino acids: CSAGRDTQYF. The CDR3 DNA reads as TGCAGCGCGGGAAGGGATACGCAGTATTTT.

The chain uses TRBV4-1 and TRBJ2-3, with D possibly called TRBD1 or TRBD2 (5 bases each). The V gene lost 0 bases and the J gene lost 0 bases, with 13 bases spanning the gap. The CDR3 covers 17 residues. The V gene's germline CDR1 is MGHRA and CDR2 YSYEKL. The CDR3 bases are TGCGCCAGCAGCCAAGATGGGGGTGGGTCTAGCACAGATACGCAGTATTTT. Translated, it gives CASSQDGGGSSTDTQYF.

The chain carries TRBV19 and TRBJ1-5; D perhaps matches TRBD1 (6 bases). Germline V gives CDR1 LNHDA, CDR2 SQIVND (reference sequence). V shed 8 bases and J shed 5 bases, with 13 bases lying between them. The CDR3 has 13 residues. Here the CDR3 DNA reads TGTGCCAGTGCCACCAGGGGATATCAGCCCCAGCATTTT. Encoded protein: CASATRGYQPQHF.

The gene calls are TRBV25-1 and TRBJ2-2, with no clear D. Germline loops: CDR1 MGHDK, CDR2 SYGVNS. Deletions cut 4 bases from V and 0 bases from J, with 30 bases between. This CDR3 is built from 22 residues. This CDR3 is CASSGISRTGASVGPNTGELFF. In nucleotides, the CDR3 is TGTGCCAGCAGTGGAATCTCACGAACCGGTGCCTCCGTGGGTCCGAACACCGGGGAGCTGTTTTTT. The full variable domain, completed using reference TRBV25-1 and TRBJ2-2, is EADIYQTPRYLVIGTGKKITLECSQTMGHDKMYWYQQDPGMELHLIHYSYGVNSTEKGDLSSESTVSRIRTEHFPLTLESARPSHTSQYLCASSGISRTGASVGPNTGELFFGEGSRLTVL.

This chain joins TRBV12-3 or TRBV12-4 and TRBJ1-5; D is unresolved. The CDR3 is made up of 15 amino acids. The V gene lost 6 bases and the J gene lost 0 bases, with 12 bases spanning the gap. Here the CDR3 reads CASSLGRNSNQPQHF. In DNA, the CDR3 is TGTGCCAGCAGCCTCGGACGGAATAGCAATCAGCCCCAGCATTTT.

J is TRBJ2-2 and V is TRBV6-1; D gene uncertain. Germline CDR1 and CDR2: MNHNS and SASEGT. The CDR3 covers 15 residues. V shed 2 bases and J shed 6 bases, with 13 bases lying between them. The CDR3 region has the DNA TGTGCCAGCAGTGAATTCTCGTTAGTCCCCGGGGAGCTGTTTTTT. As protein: CASSEFSLVPGELFF.

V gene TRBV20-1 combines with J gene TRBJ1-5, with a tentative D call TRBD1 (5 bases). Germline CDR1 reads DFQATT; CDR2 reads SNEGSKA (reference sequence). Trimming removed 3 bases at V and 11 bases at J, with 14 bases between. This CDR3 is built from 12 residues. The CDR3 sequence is CSARVQGGTQHF. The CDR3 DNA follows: TGCAGTGCTAGGGTCCAGGGCGGGACCCAGCATTTT.

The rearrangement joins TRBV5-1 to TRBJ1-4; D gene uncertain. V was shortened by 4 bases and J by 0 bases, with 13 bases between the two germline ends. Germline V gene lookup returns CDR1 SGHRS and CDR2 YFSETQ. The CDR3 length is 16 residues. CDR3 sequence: CASSDATGATNEKLFF. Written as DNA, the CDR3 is TGCGCCAGCAGCGATGCGACGGGAGCAACTAATGAAAAACTGTTTTTT. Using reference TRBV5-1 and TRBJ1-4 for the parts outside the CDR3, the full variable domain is KAGVTQTPRYLIKTRGQQVTLSCSPISGHRSVSWYQQTPGQGLQFLFEYFSETQRNKGNFPGRFSGRQFSNSRSEMNVSTLELGDSALYLCASSDATGATNEKLFFGSGTQLSVL.

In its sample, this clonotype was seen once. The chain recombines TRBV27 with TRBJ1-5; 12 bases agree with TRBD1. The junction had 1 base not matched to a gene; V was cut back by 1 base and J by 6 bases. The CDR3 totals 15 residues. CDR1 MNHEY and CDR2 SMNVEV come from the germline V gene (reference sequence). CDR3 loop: CASSLWGQGAQPQHF. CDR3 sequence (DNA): TGTGCCAGCAGTTTATGGGGACAGGGGGCTCAGCCCCAGCATTTT.